This TCR beta chain was captured by sequencing in a study of neurological immune-mediated disorders. General study results and limits: The phylogenetic placement of 18 of 34 multiple sclerosis patients' repertoires in one related-CDR3 cluster constitutes a possible signature. None of the CDR3 amino acid sequences of expanded clones recurred across subjects, suggesting private repertoires in all groups.

The unsorted libraries originated from 2 million PBMCs kept at -80 C. The CDR3 spans 16 residues. Germline values: CDR1 DFQATT, CDR2 SNEGSKA (reference sequence). V dropped 2 bases and J dropped 0; count of bases not matched to a gene: 5. The sample holds many counts of this clonotype. Antigen specificity is unknown. As for the cDNA, it was generated by 5'RACE with 10-nucleotide random UMIs. TCRdb analysed the 5' RACE reads with MiXCR anew, one entry per CDR3 protein. Among under 85,000 distinct CDR3 sequences, around 5% were seen once, and the ten largest hold 5.6%. The TCR comes from a human donor with multiple sclerosis. The donor label of this sample is uncertain. The sample comprised PBMCs. V is TRBV20-1 and J is TRBJ2-2; the match to TRBD2 covers 8 bases. CDR3 sequence: CSARRSGAPNTGELFF. CDR3 DNA sequence: TGCAGTGCTAGACGTAGCGGGGCGCCGAACACCGGGGAGCTGTTTTTT.